These T cell receptor beta chains were read from a single sample in a study of cytomegalovirus exposure and HLA in healthy donors. The table came from immunoSEQ multiplex PCR; TCRdb's copy has only in-frame clones and leaves some out. The sample has 50,000 to 55,000 clones, around 85% seen once; the top ten hold under 2.5%. The specimen was PBMCs. These receptors originate from a boy under 18 in good health and CMV-seropositive. Each CDR3 is given with its conserved first and last residue. A D gene is named only where the DNA matches it firmly. Clone size is given for some rows only: seen once, a few or many times, or a class if the clone is expanded.

D gene	clone size	V gene	J gene	CDR3 protein	CDR3 DNA
TRBD2	NA	TRBV9	TRBJ2-1	CASSAGTSGEQFF	TGTGCCAGCAGCGCTGGGACTAGCGGGGAGCAGTTCTTC
NA	NA	TRBV6-5	TRBJ2-2	CASTKRGYGELFF	TGTGCCAGCACAAAAAGGGGGTACGGGGAGCTGTTTTTT
NA	NA	TRBV19	TRBJ2-7	CASSIAPSTYEQYF	TGTGCCAGTAGTATAGCACCATCTACCTACGAGCAGTACTTC
TRBD2	NA	TRBV11-2	TRBJ2-5	CASSLGLAGGQETQYF	TGTGCCAGCAGCTTAGGTCTAGCGGGGGGCCAAGAGACCCAGTACTTC
TRBD2	NA	TRBV7-9	TRBJ2-5	CSSTLTSGGPYSETQYF	TGTTCCAGCACCCTGACTAGCGGGGGGCCGTATTCAGAGACCCAGTACTTC
NA	NA	TRBV19	TRBJ1-2	CASSIEDGNYGYTF	TGTGCCAGTAGTATAGAAGACGGGAACTATGGCTACACCTTC
NA	NA	TRBV7-9	TRBJ1-5	CASSLAQGPNQPQHF	TGTGCCAGCAGCTTAGCGCAGGGGCCCAATCAGCCCCAGCATTTT
NA	NA	TRBV4-1	TRBJ2-3	CASGDSASTDTQYF	TGCGCCAGCGGAGACTCGGCTAGCACAGATACGCAGTATTTT
NA	NA	TRBV27	TRBJ2-3	CASSRPGTDTQYF	TGTGCCAGCAGCCGACCGGGTACAGATACGCAGTATTTT
NA	few	TRBV7-8	TRBJ1-1	CASSHGGGTEAFF	TGTGCCAGCAGCCACGGCGGAGGCACTGAAGCTTTCTTT